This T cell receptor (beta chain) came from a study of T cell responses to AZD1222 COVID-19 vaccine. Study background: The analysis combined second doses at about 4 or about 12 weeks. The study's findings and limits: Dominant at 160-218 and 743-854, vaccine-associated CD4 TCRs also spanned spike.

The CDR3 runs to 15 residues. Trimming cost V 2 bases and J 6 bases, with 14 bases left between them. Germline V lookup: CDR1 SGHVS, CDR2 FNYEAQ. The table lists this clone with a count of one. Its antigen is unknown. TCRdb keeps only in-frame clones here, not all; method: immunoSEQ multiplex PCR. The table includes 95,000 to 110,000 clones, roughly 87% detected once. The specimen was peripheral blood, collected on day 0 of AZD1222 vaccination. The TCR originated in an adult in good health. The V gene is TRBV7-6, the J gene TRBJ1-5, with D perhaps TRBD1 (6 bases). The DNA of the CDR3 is TGTGCCAGCAGCTTATTTTTTGGACAGAGTCAGCCCCAGCATTTT. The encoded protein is CASSLFFGQSQPQHF.